Each of the 17 T cell receptor beta chains below was sequenced from the same sample in a study of blood T cell repertoires in COVID-19. Using immunoSEQ multiplex PCR, the repertoire was profiled, and TCRdb retains in-frame clones only, with some absent. The sample lists tens of thousands of clones, 85% to 90% occurring once. Sequenced: peripheral blood. These TCRs come from an elderly woman with active or convalescent COVID-19.

This clone was counted between two and nine times. The chain has TRBV11-2 and TRBJ1-2; D unclear. The V end lost 5 bases, the J end lost 4 bases, and 20 bases lay between the germline ends. Germline loops: CDR1 SGHAT, CDR2 FQNNGV. The CDR3 sequence is 16 residues long. The CDR3 sequence is CASSPYITGRSYGYTF. In DNA, the CDR3 is TGTGCCAGCAGCCCCTACATCACGGGGAGATCCTATGGCTACACCTTC.

This chain joins TRBV19 and TRBJ1-1, with 7 bases matching TRBD1. The germline V gene has CDR1 LNHDA and CDR2 SQIVND (reference sequence). This CDR3 is 13 amino acids long. V shed 4 bases, J shed 7 bases, and the junction held 6 bases outside the gene matches. The CDR3 bases are TGTGCCAGTAGTACCCAGGGACAGATTGAAGCTTTCTTT. Translated: CASSTQGQIEAFF.

The chain joins TRBV9 to TRBJ1-6, with D perhaps TRBD1 (6 bases). Trimming cost V 1 base and J 4 bases, with 9 bases left between them. From germline, CDR1 is SGDLS and CDR2 YYNGEE. The CDR3 extends over 15 amino acids. CDR3 bases: TGTGCCAGCAGCGTATCCGGACAGTATAATTCACCCCTCCACTTT. As protein: CASSVSGQYNSPLHF.

This chain links TRBV5-1 with TRBJ1-1; D is undetermined. Per the germline V gene, CDR1 is SGHRS and CDR2 is YFSETQ. CDR3 length: 13 residues. V lost 4 bases, J lost 3 bases, and 10 bases lay in between. Written as DNA, the CDR3 is TGCGCCAGCAGCGTGGGAACGGACACTGAAGCTTTCTTT. As protein: CASSVGTDTEAFF.

CDR3 coding DNA: TGTGCCAGCAGCGCTAGCGGGGGGGCCTACAATGAGCAGTTCTTC. Protein: CASSASGGAYNEQFF. The chain recombines TRBV11-3 with TRBJ2-1; TRBD2 matches at 12 bases. The V gene's germline CDR1 is SGHNT and CDR2 YENEEA. The V segment lost 5 bases and the J segment 2 bases; nucleotides outside the gene matches: 1. The CDR3 runs 15 residues. Using reference TRBV11-3 and TRBJ2-1 for the parts outside the CDR3, the full variable domain is EAGVVQSPRYKIIEKKQPVAFWCNPISGHNTLYWYLQNLGQGPELLIRYENEEAVDDSQLPKDRFSAERLKGVDSTLKIQPAELGDSAVYLCASSASGGAYNEQFFGPGTRLTVL.

The chain carries TRBV7-3 and TRBJ1-2, with D uncertain. V was shortened by 2 bases and J by 4 bases, with 17 bases between the two germline ends. The germline V gene encodes CDR1 SGHTA and CDR2 FQGTGA. This CDR3 is built from 16 residues. The CDR3 sequence: CASSLRGPRTAYGYTF. In DNA form, the CDR3 reads TGTGCCAGCAGCTTACGAGGGCCTCGGACGGCCTATGGCTACACCTTC.

V gene TRBV5-6 combines with J gene TRBJ2-1; TRBD2 matches at 11 bases. The CDR3 spans 17 residues. Germline V gene lookup returns CDR1 SGHDT and CDR2 YYEEEE. Germline trimming cut 0 bases from V and 7 bases from J; bases unmatched to any gene: 9. CDR3 region: CASSLAGSGGARNEQFF. CDR3 nucleotide sequence: TGTGCCAGCAGCTTGGCGGGTAGCGGGGGGGCCAGGAATGAGCAGTTCTTC.

The V gene is TRBV5-1, the J gene TRBJ2-5; D not certain. The CDR3 consists of 14 residues. V gave up 4 bases and J gave up 2 bases, with 12 bases separating them. CDR1 and CDR2 from the germline V gene are SGHRS and YFSETQ. CDR3 DNA: TGCGCCAGCAGCCCTGACAATGTGCAAGAGACCCAGTACTTC. Protein sequence: CASSPDNVQETQYF.

The chain recombines TRBV27 with TRBJ2-7; TRBD1 matches at 7 bases. The V gene's germline CDR1 is MNHEY and CDR2 SMNVEV (reference sequence). This CDR3 is built from 14 residues. Trimming cost V 4 bases and J 4 bases; bases outside gene matches: 7. For the CDR3, the DNA is TGTGCCAGCAGTTCCCGTGGCAGGGGGTACGAGCAGTACTTC. Protein: CASSSRGRGYEQYF.

This chain uses TRBV19 with TRBJ2-3, with 7 nucleotides matching TRBD2. This CDR3 comprises 14 residues. CDR1 LNHDA and CDR2 SQIVND come from the germline V gene (reference sequence). The V and J ends lost 5 bases and 4 bases, in that order; junction bases with no gene match: 6. Written as DNA, the CDR3 is TGTGCCAGTAGTTGGGTCGGACTAGCAGATACGCAGTATTTT. Amino acid sequence: CASSWVGLADTQYF. The whole variable domain, remainder taken from reference TRBV19 and TRBJ2-3, is DGGITQSPKYLFRKEGQNVTLSCEQNLNHDAMYWYRQDPGQGLRLIYYSQIVNDFQKGDIAEGYSVSREKKESFPLTVTSAQKNPTAFYLCASSWVGLADTQYFGPGTRLTVL.

J is TRBJ2-1 and V is TRBV7-9; a possible D gene is TRBD1 (5 bases). The length of the CDR3 is 15 residues. Deletions cut 5 bases from V and 0 bases from J, with 11 bases between. Germline-derived CDR1 and CDR2 are SEHNR and FQNEAQ (reference sequence). In nucleotides, the CDR3 is TGTGCCAGCAGCCCTTGGGGCGCCTCCTACAATGAGCAGTTCTTC. It encodes CASSPWGASYNEQFF.

The DNA for the CDR3 is TGTGCCTGGAGTGTACCGGGGGACAGAGCTAACTATGGCTACACCTTC. It translates to CAWSVPGDRANYGYTF. The V call is TRBV30, the J call TRBJ1-2, with TRBD1 matching 7 bases. Germline trimming cut 0 bases from V and 0 bases from J; bases unmatched to any gene: 7. Germline assignment: CDR1 GTSNPN and CDR2 SVGIG (reference sequence). The CDR3 loop spans 16 amino acids. The variable domain in full, with the rest retrieved from reference TRBV30 and TRBJ1-2, is SQTIHQWPATLVQPVGSPLSLECTVEGTSNPNLYWYRQAAGRGLQLLFYSVGIGQISSEVPQNLSASRPQDRQFILSSKKLLLSDSGFYLCAWSVPGDRANYGYTFGSGTRLTVV.

V usage is TRBV6-5 and J usage is TRBJ2-1; 7 positions match TRBD1. The CDR3 covers 14 residues. Germline V CDR1 and CDR2: MNHEY, SVGAGI. V lost 4 bases, J lost 5 bases, and 5 bases stayed unmatched. The CDR3 protein is CASSWYRGHNEQFF. For the CDR3, the DNA is TGTGCCAGCAGTTGGTACAGGGGCCACAATGAGCAGTTCTTC.

The gene calls are TRBV5-4 and TRBJ2-1, with unresolved D. The CDR3 totals 16 residues. Trimming cost V 3 bases and J 0 bases, with 13 bases left between them. CDR1 and CDR2 (germline): SGHNT, YYREEE (reference sequence). CDR3 loop: CASSSRRESSYNEQFF. CDR3 DNA sequence: TGTGCCAGCAGCTCCCGTCGAGAGAGCTCCTACAATGAGCAGTTCTTC.

The rearrangement joins TRBV19 to TRBJ2-5; no firm D call. The CDR3 covers 15 residues. The germline CDR1 and CDR2 sequences are LNHDA and SQIVND (reference sequence). The germline V and J ends were trimmed by 5 bases and 2 bases, with 15 bases remaining between them. The chain's CDR3 is CASSGLAVVQETQYF. The CDR3 DNA follows: TGTGCCAGTAGTGGTCTTGCGGTGGTTCAAGAGACCCAGTACTTC.

This clone has just one count. The genes are TRBV5-4 and TRBJ2-5; D possibly corresponds to TRBD1 (6 bases). Trimming pared 5 bases from V and 3 bases from J, leaving 11 bases between. The CDR3 has 13 amino acids. Germline lookup yields CDR1 SGHNT and CDR2 YYREEE (reference sequence). CDR3 sequence reads: CASRGGVEETQYF. CDR3 sequence (DNA): TGTGCCAGCAGAGGGGGAGTGGAAGAGACCCAGTACTTC.

The V call is TRBV10-1, the J call TRBJ2-7; 7 bases are shared with TRBD1. The CDR3 covers 16 residues. Germline V CDR1 and CDR2: WNHNN, SYGVQD (reference sequence). After removal of 0 bases from V and 4 bases from J, the junction contained 9 bases not matched to a gene. The DNA for the CDR3 is TGCGCCAGCAGTGAGTCTTGGACAGGCAACCCTTACGAGCAGTACTTC. Amino acids: CASSESWTGNPYEQYF.